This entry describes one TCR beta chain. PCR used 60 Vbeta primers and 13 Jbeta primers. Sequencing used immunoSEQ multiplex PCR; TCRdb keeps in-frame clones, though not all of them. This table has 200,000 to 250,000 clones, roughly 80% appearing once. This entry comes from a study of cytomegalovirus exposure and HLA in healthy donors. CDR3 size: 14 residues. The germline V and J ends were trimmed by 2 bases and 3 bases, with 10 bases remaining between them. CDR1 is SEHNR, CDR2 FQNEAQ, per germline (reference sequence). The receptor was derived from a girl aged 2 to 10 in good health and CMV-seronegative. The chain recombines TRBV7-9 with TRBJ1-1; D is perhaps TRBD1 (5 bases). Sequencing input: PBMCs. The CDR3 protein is CASSLHGGDTEAFF. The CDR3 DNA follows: TGTGCCAGCAGCTTACATGGGGGGGACACTGAAGCTTTCTTT.